Below, one TCR beta chain is given with its context. The J segment lost 7 bases and the V segment lost 1 base, leaving 4 bases of the junction unmatched. The CDR3 is 15 amino acids. Germline V CDR1 and CDR2: SGHVS, FQNEAQ. The data were obtained in a study of OX40 agonist ivuxolimab in advanced cancers. Libraries were prepared by immunoSEQ multiplex PCR; TCRdb keeps only in-frame clonotypes and omits some of them. The table has 80,000 or so clones, around 87% seen once. The specimen comprised CD4+ or CD8+ T cells sorted from blood, sampled in a trial of the OX40 agonist ivuxolimab. The chain has TRBV7-8 and TRBJ1-5; 10 bases map to TRBD1. The clonotype originates from an adult with an advanced solid tumor such as melanoma, head and neck, liver or kidney cancer. CDR3 amino acids: CASSLGTGGRQPQHF. The CDR3 DNA follows: TGTGCCAGCAGCTTAGGGACAGGGGGACGGCAGCCCCAGCATTTT.